This T cell receptor (beta chain) was documented in a study of shared clonotypes between healthy human individuals. Background on the study: A few men and a couple of women, aged 18 to 49, were donors.

V lost 1 base and J lost 3, with 16 bases in between. Germline values: CDR1 SGHDN, CDR2 FVKESK. This CDR3 spans 16 amino acids. TCRdb's table, derived via immunoSEQ multiplex PCR, lists solely in-frame clones and lacks some. The sample records 1,400,000 or so clones, approximately 98.5% being singletons. The sequence came from a man aged 30-40 years in good health. The sequenced sample was naive CD4+ T cells sorted from blood. Subset defined: CD45RA+ positively selected. The rearrangement links TRBV14 to TRBJ2-7; D is perhaps TRBD2 (6 bases). DNA for the CDR3: TGTGCCAGCAGCCAAGGGGCAGCGGGCCAAGTCTACGAGCAGTACTTC. Translated, it gives CASSQGAAGQVYEQYF.